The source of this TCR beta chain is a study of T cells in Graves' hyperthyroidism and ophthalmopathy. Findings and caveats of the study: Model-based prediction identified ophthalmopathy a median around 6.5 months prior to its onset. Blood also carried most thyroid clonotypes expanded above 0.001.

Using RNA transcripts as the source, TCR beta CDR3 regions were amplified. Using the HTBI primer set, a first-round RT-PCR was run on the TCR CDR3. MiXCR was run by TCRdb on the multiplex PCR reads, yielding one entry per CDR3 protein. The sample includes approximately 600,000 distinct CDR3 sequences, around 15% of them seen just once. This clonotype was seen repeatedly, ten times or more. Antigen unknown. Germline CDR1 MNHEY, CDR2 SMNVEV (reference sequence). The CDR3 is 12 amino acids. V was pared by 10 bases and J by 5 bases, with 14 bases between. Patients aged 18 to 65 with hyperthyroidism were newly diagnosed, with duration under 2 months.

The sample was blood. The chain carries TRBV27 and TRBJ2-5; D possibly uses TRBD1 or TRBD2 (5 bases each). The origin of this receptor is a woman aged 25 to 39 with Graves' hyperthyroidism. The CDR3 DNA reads TGTGCCACCGGTTCTTGGGGGGAGACCCAGTACTTC. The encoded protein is CATGSWGETQYF.